This T cell receptor (beta chain) appears in the sequencing data of a study of Graves' ophthalmopathy and Graves' hyperthyroidism. The study's findings and limits: Stable hyperthyroidism and ophthalmopathy were told apart by a 13-signature model, which achieved 87.88% sensitivity and around 80% specificity. With just over 70% sensitivity and about 74% specificity, the model predicted ophthalmopathy progression.

This clonotype was detected ten times or more. Its target is not known. No donor had other autoimmune disease, uncontrolled infection, pregnancy or lactation. For repertoire sequencing, the TCR beta CDR3 regions were amplified from RNA transcripts. An initial RT-PCR round employing HTBI primers preceded a second-round multiplex PCR. In TCRdb, the multiplex PCR reads were re-called with MiXCR into one record per CDR3 protein. The sample has some 160,000 distinct CDR3 sequences, roughly two fifths seen once. CDR1 is MNHEY and CDR2 is SVGEGT in the germline V gene. Trimming stripped 5 bases from V and 0 bases from J, with 8 bases between. This CDR3 spans 14 amino acids.

The chain recombines TRBV6-2 or TRBV6-3 with TRBJ2-4; D is unclear. This sequence was found in a man aged 25 to 45 with Graves' ophthalmopathy. What was sequenced was peripheral blood. CDR3 residues: CASSADRAKNIQYF. As DNA, the CDR3 is TGTGCCAGCAGTGCCGACCGAGCCAAAAACATTCAGTACTTC.